These 32 T cell receptor beta chains share one sample of origin, sequenced in a study of OX40 agonist ivuxolimab in advanced cancers. Measured with immunoSEQ multiplex PCR; TCRdb has only the in-frame clones, and not every one. The table has more than 20,000 clones, roughly 88% seen once. This sample comprised CD4+ or CD8+ T cells sorted from blood, obtained in a trial of the OX40 agonist ivuxolimab. These receptors all come from an adult with an advanced solid tumor such as melanoma, head and neck, liver or kidney cancer.

V is TRBV19 and J is TRBJ2-3; D tentatively fits TRBD1 or TRBD2 (5 bases each). The CDR3 covers 13 residues. V dropped 7 bases and J dropped 9 bases, with 17 bases sitting between them. The germline CDR1 and CDR2 sequences are LNHDA and SQIVND (reference sequence). This CDR3 reads CASMLTAWGTQYF. DNA of the CDR3: TGTGCCAGTATGCTGACTGCATGGGGGACGCAGTATTTT.

This chain links TRBV6-5 with TRBJ2-7, with TRBD1 identical over 9 bases. CDR3 size: 15 residues. Losses at the gene ends were 4 bases for V and 3 bases for J; bases not matched to a gene: 7. Germline CDR1 MNHEY, CDR2 SVGAGI. CDR3 region: CASSSPGTGFYEQYF. The CDR3 DNA follows: TGTGCCAGCAGTTCCCCCGGGACAGGGTTCTACGAGCAGTACTTC.

The CDR3 region is CASSEGQGGTGELFF. CDR3 in DNA: TGCGCCAGCAGTGAGGGGCAGGGAGGCACCGGGGAGCTGTTTTTT. The gene calls are TRBV10-1 and TRBJ2-2; weak D call: TRBD2 (6 bases). The CDR3 length is 15 residues. V was shortened by 2 bases and J by 4 bases, with 11 bases between the two germline ends. Per germline, CDR1 WNHNN and CDR2 SYGVQD (reference sequence).

This clone is a singleton in its sample. The chain couples TRBV28 to TRBJ1-1; D is ambiguous. The CDR3 loop spans 15 amino acids. V lost 3 bases, J lost 2 bases, and 13 bases lay in between. Germline CDR1 is MDHEN and CDR2 is SYDVKM. CDR3 sequence (DNA): TGTGCCAGCAGTTTTTACGAAGTGGGAAACACTGAAGCTTTCTTT. Amino acids: CASSFYEVGNTEAFF.

V and J are TRBV11-3 and TRBJ2-1, with 10 bases that match TRBD2. The junction had 7 bases not matched to a gene; V was cut back by 2 bases and J by 9 bases. CDR3 size: 15 residues. CDR1 and CDR2 (germline): SGHNT, YENEEA. CDR3 in DNA: TGTGCCAGCAGCTTAACCACTAGCGGGACTACTGAGCAGTTCTTC. Amino acid sequence: CASSLTTSGTTEQFF. The variable domain in full, with the rest retrieved from reference TRBV11-3 and TRBJ2-1, is EAGVVQSPRYKIIEKKQPVAFWCNPISGHNTLYWYLQNLGQGPELLIRYENEEAVDDSQLPKDRFSAERLKGVDSTLKIQPAELGDSAVYLCASSLTTSGTTEQFFGPGTRLTVL.

The CDR3 sequence: CASSQARLAGAYEQYF. Here the CDR3 DNA reads TGCGCCAGCAGCCAGGCGAGGCTAGCGGGCGCCTACGAGCAGTACTTC. The chain combines TRBV23-1 with TRBJ2-7; TRBD2 matches 8 bases. TRBV23-1 has ORF status, its function being uncertain. There are 16 residues in the CDR3. J gave up 2 bases and V 6 bases, and 12 bases lay outside the gene matches.

The chain links TRBV30 to TRBJ2-1; no clear D gene. Germline V CDR1 and CDR2: GTSNPN, SVGIG (reference sequence). Trimming cost V 0 bases and J 7 bases, with 10 bases left between them. The CDR3 is 13 amino acids. DNA of the CDR3: TGTGCCTGGAGTGTACAACAGCCTAATGAGCAGTTCTTC. Translation gives CAWSVQQPNEQFF.

This clone was picked up a small number of times. The chain couples TRBV7-9 to TRBJ1-3, with D possibly TRBD1 on 6 matching bases. This CDR3 has 16 amino acids. Germline values: CDR1 SEHNR, CDR2 FQNEAQ (reference sequence). Trimming took off 6 bases at V and 8 bases at J, with 23 bases between the two ends. For the CDR3, the DNA is TGTGCCAGCAGTTTAATAGGCAGGGGAGTCGGAGACACCATATATTTT. It translates to CASSLIGRGVGDTIYF.

The V gene is TRBV6-4, the J gene TRBJ2-1; maybe TRBD2 (6 bases). This CDR3 is 15 amino acids long. Germline values: CDR1 MRHNA, CDR2 SNTAGT. The V and J ends lost 2 bases and 8 bases respectively, with 16 bases between them. This CDR3 is CASSDTAGRLDEQFF. The CDR3 nucleotides read TGTGCCAGCAGTGACACGGCAGGGAGGCTAGATGAGCAGTTCTTC.

The V gene is TRBV5-6, the J gene TRBJ2-7; TRBD2 might be the D (6 bases). Germline V gives CDR1 SGHDT, CDR2 YYEEEE. V was cut by 4 bases and J by 7 bases, with 15 bases left in between. The CDR3 is 13 amino acids. The CDR3 coding sequence is TGTGCCAGCAGCCCGTGGGGAGGACCAGAGCAGTACTTC. This translates into CASSPWGGPEQYF.

The rearrangement uses TRBV10-3 and TRBJ2-7; the D gene is possibly TRBD1 (5 bases). Germline CDR1 ENHRY, CDR2 SYGVKD. The CDR3 spans 15 residues. Trimming pared 0 bases from V and 0 bases from J, leaving 9 bases between. CDR3 sequence: CAISESGLVSYEQYF. In DNA, the CDR3 is TGTGCCATCAGTGAGTCGGGGCTAGTCTCCTACGAGCAGTACTTC.

V usage is TRBV11-1 and J usage is TRBJ2-7; D tentatively reads TRBD1 or TRBD2 (5 bases each). This CDR3 spans 14 amino acids. The germline V and J ends were trimmed by 2 bases and 1 base, with 9 bases remaining between them. From germline, CDR1 is SGHAT and CDR2 FQDESV (reference sequence). The CDR3 DNA sequence: TGTGCCAGCAGCTTACGGGACGGATCCTACGAGCAGTACTTC. It specifies CASSLRDGSYEQYF.

The CDR3 bases are TGTGCCAGCGGGACTAGCGGAGGGCTCGAGCAGTTCTTC. This encodes CASGTSGGLEQFF. V is TRBV9 and J is TRBJ2-1; 11 nucleotides match TRBD2. V gave up 7 bases and J gave up 10 bases; unmatched junction bases: 7. Germline CDR1 is SGDLS and CDR2 is YYNGEE. CDR3 length: 13 amino acids.

The J gene is TRBJ2-7, the V gene TRBV7-2; TRBD2 matches at 9 bases. CDR1 is SGHTA and CDR2 is FQGNSA in the germline V gene. V trimming: 4 bases; J trimming: 1 base; junction bases outside the gene matches: 8. This CDR3 spans 16 amino acids. For the CDR3, the DNA is TGTGCCAGCAGCTCGCCCCGGACTAGCGCATCCTACGAGCAGTACTTC. It encodes CASSSPRTSASYEQYF.

This clone has a handful of counts. The genes are TRBV10-1 and TRBJ1-1, with 10 bases lining up with TRBD1. Germline-derived CDR1 and CDR2 are WNHNN and SYGVQD (reference sequence). This CDR3 comprises 16 residues. Losses at the gene ends were 3 bases for V and 8 bases for J; bases not matched to a gene: 12. This CDR3 is CASSDAGTGVSPEAFF. CDR3 in DNA: TGCGCCAGCAGTGATGCCGGGACAGGGGTATCCCCCGAAGCTTTCTTT.

The J gene is TRBJ2-1, the V gene TRBV28; D is undetermined. V was trimmed by 3 bases and J by 9 bases, leaving 9 bases between them. Germline lookup yields CDR1 MDHEN and CDR2 SYDVKM. The CDR3 spans 12 residues. CDR3 nucleotides: TGTGCCAGCAGTTTGGTTCGTAGTGAGCAGTTCTTC. Residues: CASSLVRSEQFF.

The chain combines TRBV27 with TRBJ2-7; D uncertain. Germline V gene data show CDR1 as MNHEY and CDR2 as SMNVEV (reference sequence). This CDR3 has 12 residues. Trimming removed 5 bases at V and 6 bases at J, with 11 bases between. CDR3 protein: CASSPIGSEQYF. The CDR3 region has the DNA TGTGCCAGCAGTCCGATAGGGTCCGAGCAGTACTTC.

This clone was found once. This chain joins TRBV7-9 and TRBJ2-1; the match to TRBD1 covers 9 bases. This CDR3 has 18 amino acids. Germline V gives CDR1 SEHNR, CDR2 FQNEAQ (reference sequence). The V gene end was trimmed by 4 bases and the J gene end by 2 bases; junction bases not matched to a gene: 12. CDR3 coding DNA: TGTGCCAGCAGCTCCCAACCGGGACAGGGTTGGCCCTACAATGAGCAGTTCTTC. This codes for CASSSQPGQGWPYNEQFF.

The chain has TRBV13 and TRBJ1-1; a possible D gene is TRBD1 (6 bases). The CDR3 has 13 amino acids. V lost 5 bases and J lost 5, with 12 bases in between. Germline CDR1 is PRHDT and CDR2 is FYEKMQ (reference sequence). The CDR3 here is CASSSRGMTEAFF. CDR3 sequence (DNA): TGTGCCAGCAGCAGCAGGGGTATGACTGAAGCTTTCTTT.

This clone has just one count. As DNA, the CDR3 is TGCGCCAGCAGCTTGAGGGACAGTACCTACGAGCAGTACTTC. Its protein is CASSLRDSTYEQYF. The chain combines TRBV5-1 with TRBJ2-7; TRBD1 matches 7 bases. The CDR3 is 14 amino acids. The V segment lost 1 base and the J segment 2 bases; nucleotides outside the gene matches: 3. Looked up from germline, CDR1 is SGHRS and CDR2 is YFSETQ. Combining the CDR3 with reference TRBV5-1 and TRBJ2-7 gives the whole variable domain KAGVTQTPRYLIKTRGQQVTLSCSPISGHRSVSWYQQTPGQGLQFLFEYFSETQRNKGNFPGRFSGRQFSNSRSEMNVSTLELGDSALYLCASSLRDSTYEQYFGPGTRLTVT.

This chain links TRBV14 with TRBJ2-1; 8 bases match TRBD2. The J segment lost 5 bases and the V segment lost 4 bases, leaving 10 bases of the junction unmatched. Per the germline V gene, CDR1 is SGHDN and CDR2 is FVKESK. The CDR3 spans 16 residues. CDR3 sequence reads: CASSPTYGSGNNEQFF. CDR3 coding DNA: TGTGCCAGCAGCCCGACCTATGGTAGCGGGAACAATGAGCAGTTCTTC. The variable domain in full, completed from reference TRBV14 and TRBJ2-1, reads EAGVTQFPSHSVIEKGQTVTLRCDPISGHDNLYWYRRVMGKEIKFLLHFVKESKQDESGMPNNRFLAERTGGTYSTLKVQPAELEDSGVYFCASSPTYGSGNNEQFFGPGTRLTVL.

The chain combines TRBV7-9 with TRBJ2-5; the match to TRBD2 covers 8 bases. J gave up 1 base and V 8 bases, and 6 bases lay outside the gene matches. The germline CDR1 and CDR2 sequences are SEHNR and FQNEAQ (reference sequence). The CDR3 totals 14 residues. Written as DNA, the CDR3 is TGTGCCAGCGGGATAGCGGGGATCCAAGAGACCCAGTACTTC. This encodes CASGIAGIQETQYF.

V usage is TRBV18 and J usage is TRBJ1-3; no firm D call. The CDR3 has 15 amino acids. Germline assignment: CDR1 KGHSH and CDR2 LQKENI. Trimming cost V 2 bases and J 4 bases, with 12 bases left between them. CDR3 coding DNA: TGTGCCAGCTCACCAGGAGGTCAGGCGGGAAACACCATATATTTT. This encodes CASSPGGQAGNTIYF.

The J gene is TRBJ2-3, the V gene TRBV6-5; D is unclear. The germline V gene has CDR1 MNHEY and CDR2 SVGAGI. Trimming stripped 2 bases from V and 3 bases from J, with 15 bases between. This CDR3 region has 16 residues. The CDR3 is CASSYRATDSTDTQYF. CDR3 coding DNA: TGTGCCAGCAGTTACCGGGCCACAGATTCAACAGATACGCAGTATTTT.

The chain employs TRBV9 and TRBJ2-3, with 12 positions matching TRBD2. Looked up from germline, CDR1 is SGDLS and CDR2 is YYNGEE. Trimming at V came to 3 bases and at J to 0 bases, leaving 2 bases not matched to a gene. CDR3 size: 16 residues. The CDR3 protein is CASSEGTSGSTDTQYF. CDR3 nucleotide sequence: TGTGCCAGCAGCGAGGGGACTAGCGGGAGCACAGATACGCAGTATTTT.

The chain joins TRBV10-3 to TRBJ2-1; either TRBD1 or TRBD2 may supply D (5 bases each). Germline-derived CDR1 and CDR2 are ENHRY and SYGVKD. Deletions cut 0 bases from V and 4 bases from J, with 10 bases between. The CDR3 is 15 residues long. CDR3 DNA: TGTGCCATCAGTGAGTCTGGGACCTCATACAATGAGCAGTTCTTC. It yields the protein CAISESGTSYNEQFF.

The rearrangement uses TRBV7-9 and TRBJ2-7, with TRBD2 as a possible D gene (5 bases). The CDR3 contains 12 residues. V was shortened by 4 bases and J by 5 bases, with 9 bases between the two germline ends. CDR1 and CDR2 (germline): SEHNR, FQNEAQ (reference sequence). In nucleotides, the CDR3 is TGTGCCAGCAGCTCCCCGGAGGACGAGCAGTACTTC. Its protein product is CASSSPEDEQYF.

This clone appeared a few times. V usage is TRBV6-1 and J usage is TRBJ1-5, with D tentatively TRBD1 (5 bases). Germline V gene sequence: CDR1 MNHNS, CDR2 SASEGT. V lost 4 bases, J lost 0 bases, and 13 bases lay in between. The CDR3 is 16 amino acids. The CDR3 coding sequence is TGTGCCAGCAGTGCGGGGACCGAGGATAGCAATCAGCCCCAGCATTTT. This sequence encodes CASSAGTEDSNQPQHF.

The V and J genes are TRBV7-9 and TRBJ1-5, with TRBD1 matching 8 bases. The CDR3 contains 15 residues. Germline values: CDR1 SEHNR, CDR2 FQNEAQ (reference sequence). After removal of 1 base from V and 4 bases from J, the junction contained 3 bases not matched to a gene. The CDR3 reads CASSLGQGANQPQHF. The DNA of the CDR3 is TGTGCCAGCAGCTTAGGGCAGGGGGCGAATCAGCCCCAGCATTTT.

This clone was picked up one time. This chain joins TRBV9 and TRBJ2-7; tentatively, D is TRBD2 (6 bases). The CDR3 runs to 15 residues. V lost 3 bases and J lost 5, with 18 bases in between. Germline assignment: CDR1 SGDLS and CDR2 YYNGEE. DNA of the CDR3: TGTGCCAGCAGCGAGGAGGGGCGGGGTGCGGACGAGCAGTACTTC. Protein sequence: CASSEEGRGADEQYF.

This clone showed up just once. This rearrangement joins TRBV5-4 to TRBJ1-2, with a weak D call TRBD1 (6 bases). Trimming took off 0 bases at V and 8 bases at J, with 14 bases between the two ends. CDR1 is SGHNT and CDR2 is YYREEE in the germline V gene (reference sequence). CDR3 length equals 14 residues. The CDR3 loop is CASSLDYGGEGYTF. CDR3 bases: TGTGCCAGCAGCTTGGATTATGGGGGCGAAGGCTACACCTTC.

This clone has only a few counts. The chain uses TRBV27 and TRBJ1-2; perhaps TRBD1 as D (6 bases). The CDR3 sequence is 14 residues long. Germline values: CDR1 MNHEY, CDR2 SMNVEV (reference sequence). V gave up 3 bases and J gave up 7 bases, with 15 bases separating them. CDR3 region: CASSFLDRDGGYTF. In DNA, the CDR3 is TGTGCCAGCAGTTTTCTGGACAGAGACGGTGGCTACACCTTC.